The 28 T cell receptor beta chains presented below share a single source sample, sequenced in a study of shared clonotypes between healthy human individuals. Assay used: immunoSEQ multiplex PCR; TCRdb lists only in-frame clones, some missing. The sample includes 2 million to 2.5 million clones, just over 90% of them seen just once. The sample taken for sequencing was naive CD4+ T cells from PBMCs. Subset defined: CD45RA+ positively selected. These receptors were collected from a man between 18 and 35 years old in good health. Some clones in this sample may be carry-over from other donors' samples.

The gene calls are TRBV19 and TRBJ1-1; the D is unclear. Trimming removed 3 bases at V and 1 base at J, with 12 bases between. The CDR3 sequence is 15 residues long. The germline V gene has CDR1 LNHDA and CDR2 SQIVND (reference sequence). In DNA, the CDR3 is TGTGCCAGTAGTATCGTGACCATAAAGAACACTGAAGCTTTCTTT. This sequence encodes CASSIVTIKNTEAFF.

About this clone: Other nucleotide sequences from this sample produce the same CDR3. The chain combines TRBV5-1 with TRBJ2-2; D uncertain. This CDR3 has 14 amino acids. Trimming stripped 0 bases from V and 5 bases from J, with 8 bases between. Germline lookup yields CDR1 SGHRS and CDR2 YFSETQ. The CDR3, as DNA: TGCGCCAGCAGCTTGGAAGGAAATACCGGGGAGCTGTTTTTT. Translated, it gives CASSLEGNTGELFF. The full variable domain, completed using reference TRBV5-1 and TRBJ2-2, is KAGVTQTPRYLIKTRGQQVTLSCSPISGHRSVSWYQQTPGQGLQFLFEYFSETQRNKGNFPGRFSGRQFSNSRSEMNVSTLELGDSALYLCASSLEGNTGELFFGEGSRLTVL.

The chain couples TRBV27 to TRBJ2-4, with a possible D match to TRBD2 (5 bases). CDR1 and CDR2 from the germline V gene are MNHEY and SMNVEV (reference sequence). The CDR3 is 17 amino acids. V was trimmed by 4 bases and J by 0 bases, leaving 16 bases between them. CDR3 sequence reads: CASSSGLKSSAKNIQYF. In DNA form, the CDR3 reads TGTGCCAGCAGTTCAGGACTGAAAAGCTCAGCCAAAAACATTCAGTACTTC.

The V and J genes are TRBV4-1 and TRBJ2-7; D may be TRBD2 (6 bases). V lost 2 bases to trimming and J lost 5 bases, with 10 bases between them. This CDR3 is built from 13 residues. CDR1 is MGHRA, CDR2 YSYEKL, per germline. CDR3 nucleotides: TGCGCCAGCAGCCAATACCGGGAGAACGAGCAGTACTTC. It is translated as CASSQYRENEQYF.

This clone came up once. This chain links TRBV28 with TRBJ1-5; 10 bases line up with TRBD1. Losses at the gene ends were 5 bases for V and 4 bases for J; bases not matched to a gene: 5. The germline CDR1 and CDR2 sequences are MDHEN and SYDVKM. There are 15 residues in the CDR3. The CDR3 DNA reads TGTGCCAGCAGTCGGACAGGGGGAGATAATCAGCCCCAGCATTTT. Protein: CASSRTGGDNQPQHF.

The V call is TRBV10-1, the J call TRBJ1-3; D remains unclear. Per the germline V gene, CDR1 is WNHNN and CDR2 is SYGVQD (reference sequence). V lost 6 bases and J 0 bases, leaving 15 bases between the germline ends. The CDR3 covers 16 residues. CDR3 amino acids: CASSSARSPSGNTIYF. The CDR3 DNA reads as TGCGCCAGCAGCTCGGCCAGGTCACCCTCTGGAAACACCATATATTTT.

This clone has only a few counts. The chain carries TRBV28 and TRBJ1-5; D not certain. Between the trimmed V and J ends, which lost 2 bases and 0 bases, there was a span of 8 bases. Germline V lookup: CDR1 MDHEN, CDR2 SYDVKM. This CDR3 spans 15 amino acids. CDR3 region: CASSLRRVSNQPQHF. The CDR3 coding sequence is TGTGCCAGCAGTTTAAGGAGGGTTAGCAATCAGCCCCAGCATTTT.

The rearrangement joins TRBV6-5 to TRBJ2-5, with D perhaps TRBD1 or TRBD2 (5 bases each). V lost 0 bases and J lost 5, with 16 bases in between. The CDR3 is made up of 16 amino acids. Germline CDR1 MNHEY, CDR2 SVGAGI. CDR3: CASSYSRRAGGETQYF. The CDR3 DNA is TGTGCCAGCAGTTACTCGCGCAGGGCTGGAGGTGAGACCCAGTACTTC.

This clone was seen once. The V call is TRBV2, the J call TRBJ1-4, with 7 bases identical to TRBD1. V shed 6 bases and J 1 base; nucleotides not matched to a gene: 5. This CDR3 is built from 15 residues. Germline lookup yields CDR1 SNHLY and CDR2 FYNNEI. CDR3 sequence reads: CASSLNRGTNEKLFF. DNA for the CDR3: TGTGCCAGCAGCCTAAACAGGGGAACTAATGAAAAACTGTTTTTT.

This sequence joins TRBV6-1 and TRBJ1-3; D remains unclear. Germline loops: CDR1 MNHNS, CDR2 SASEGT. The V end lost 0 bases, the J end lost 1 base, and 10 bases lay between the germline ends. The CDR3 has 16 residues. This CDR3 reads CASSEAWQSSGNTIYF. CDR3 in DNA: TGTGCCAGCAGTGAAGCTTGGCAGTCTTCTGGAAACACCATATATTTT.

This rearrangement joins TRBV7-9 to TRBJ1-3, with 7 bases lining up with TRBD1. Germline trimming cut 5 bases from V and 2 bases from J; bases unmatched to any gene: 15. This CDR3 is built from 18 residues. Germline CDR1 and CDR2: SEHNR and FQNEAQ (reference sequence). The CDR3 sequence is CASSARQGPRLTGNTIYF. In DNA, the CDR3 is TGTGCCAGCAGCGCCAGACAGGGCCCCAGGCTAACTGGAAACACCATATATTTT.

The rearrangement uses TRBV7-9 and TRBJ2-3; the match to TRBD2 covers 10 bases. The V and J ends lost 5 bases and 0 bases, in that order; junction bases with no gene match: 11. This CDR3 is 18 amino acids long. Germline V gene lookup returns CDR1 SEHNR and CDR2 FQNEAQ (reference sequence). CDR3 sequence: CASSEPTSGSGSTDTQYF. The CDR3, as DNA: TGTGCCAGCAGCGAGCCGACTAGCGGGTCAGGAAGCACAGATACGCAGTATTTT.

V and J are TRBV4-3 and TRBJ1-6; 8 positions match TRBD1. Germline V gene lookup returns CDR1 LGHNA and CDR2 YSLEER. The CDR3 runs to 16 residues. J lost 7 bases, V lost 3 bases, and 8 bases had no gene match. CDR3 sequence reads: CASSQPGQVGNSPLHF. The CDR3 DNA follows: TGCGCCAGCAGCCAGCCGGGACAGGTGGGGAATTCACCCCTCCACTTT.

The chain has TRBV11-2 and TRBJ2-7, with no clear D. CDR3 length: 12 amino acids. Germline V lookup: CDR1 SGHAT, CDR2 FQNNGV. Trimming shortened V by 2 bases and J by 3 bases, and 5 bases separated the two germline ends. CDR3 in amino acids: CASSLRFYEQYF. The CDR3 DNA reads as TGTGCCAGCAGCTTAAGGTTCTACGAGCAGTACTTC. The variable domain in full, completed from reference TRBV11-2 and TRBJ2-7, reads EAGVAQSPRYKIIEKRQSVAFWCNPISGHATLYWYQQILGQGPKLLIQFQNNGVVDDSQLPKDRFSAERLKGVDSTLKIQPAKLEDSAVYLCASSLRFYEQYFGPGTRLTVT.

The chain recombines TRBV7-9 with TRBJ2-7; 7 nucleotides match TRBD2. V lost 5 bases, J lost 2 bases, and 15 bases stayed unmatched. CDR3 length: 17 amino acids. Germline lookup yields CDR1 SEHNR and CDR2 FQNEAQ (reference sequence). CDR3 nucleotides: TGTGCCAGCAGCCCGTCAGCGGGGCCGCAGGGAACCTACGAGCAGTACTTC. Protein product: CASSPSAGPQGTYEQYF.

V is TRBV25-1 and J is TRBJ1-6, with D perhaps TRBD1 (6 bases). The length of the CDR3 is 14 residues. The germline V gene encodes CDR1 MGHDK and CDR2 SYGVNS. The germline V and J ends were trimmed by 2 bases and 10 bases, with 12 bases remaining between them. The CDR3 DNA sequence: TGTGCCAGCAGTGAAGACAGGTCCTACTCACCCCTCCACTTT. Translated: CASSEDRSYSPLHF.

This sequence joins TRBV7-6 and TRBJ1-2; D not certain. CDR3 length equals 14 residues. Germline CDR1 reads SGHVS; CDR2 reads FNYEAQ. The germline V and J ends were trimmed by 2 bases and 2 bases, with 9 bases remaining between them. The CDR3, as DNA: TGTGCCAGCAGCTTAAGCGGGGAAAACTATGGCTACACCTTC. Amino acids: CASSLSGENYGYTF.

This chain links TRBV18 with TRBJ2-5, with a weak D call TRBD1 (6 bases). Germline V CDR1 and CDR2: KGHSH, LQKENI. The CDR3 contains 15 residues. The ends were cut back, 3 bases at V and 7 bases at J, with 18 bases in the middle. In nucleotides, the CDR3 is TGTGCCAGCTCACCGGGAACAGGGAGCCTCGGGACCCAGTACTTC. Translation: CASSPGTGSLGTQYF. The full variable domain, rest sourced from reference TRBV18 and TRBJ2-5, is NAGVMQNPRHLVRRRGQEARLRCSPMKGHSHVYWYRQLPEEGLKFMVYLQKENIIDESGMPKERFSAEFPKEGPSILRIQQVVRGDSAAYFCASSPGTGSLGTQYFGPGTRLLVL.

There are a few counts of this clone. The rearrangement links TRBV18 to TRBJ1-5; D possibly corresponds to TRBD1 (5 bases). Trimming removed 8 bases from V and 3 bases from J, with 11 bases in between. Germline CDR1 KGHSH, CDR2 LQKENI. This CDR3 spans 13 amino acids. CDR3 sequence: CASHRDLNQPQHF. CDR3 DNA: TGTGCCAGCCACCGGGACCTCAATCAGCCCCAGCATTTT.

Of note for this clone: Within the sample, other DNA sequences also encode this same CDR3. The chain employs TRBV18 and TRBJ1-4; D gene ambiguous. Germline CDR1 KGHSH, CDR2 LQKENI. The CDR3 extends over 14 amino acids. Deletions cut 2 bases from V and 1 base from J, with 5 bases between. CDR3 sequence reads: CASSPRGTNEKLFF. The CDR3 DNA sequence: TGTGCCAGCTCACCAAGAGGAACTAATGAAAAACTGTTTTTT.

This CDR3 reads CASSKWTGQYTEAFF. CDR3 DNA sequence: TGTGCCAGCAGTAAATGGACAGGGCAGTACACTGAAGCTTTCTTT. This chain connects TRBV6-5 to TRBJ1-1; 8 nucleotides match TRBD1. Trimming removed 5 bases from V and 3 bases from J; junction bases left unmatched: 8. The germline V gene has CDR1 MNHEY and CDR2 SVGAGI. This CDR3 spans 15 amino acids.

This rearrangement joins TRBV5-1 to TRBJ1-2; possibly TRBD1 for D (6 bases). CDR1 and CDR2 (germline): SGHRS, YFSETQ. Trimming cost V 4 bases and J 2 bases, with 12 bases left between them. This CDR3 contains 14 residues. CDR3 sequence: CASSIGQINYGYTF. CDR3 coding DNA: TGCGCCAGCAGCATAGGACAGATCAACTATGGCTACACCTTC.

This clone occurred once. The chain combines TRBV9 with TRBJ1-1; 10 bases match TRBD1. This CDR3 is 17 amino acids long. With 0 bases clipped from V and 2 bases from J, the junction kept 7 bases outside the gene matches. Germline CDR1 reads SGDLS; CDR2 reads YYNGEE. CDR3: CASSVGGTGDYNTEAFF. CDR3 bases: TGTGCCAGCAGCGTAGGGGGGACAGGGGATTATAACACTGAAGCTTTCTTT.

The rearrangement links TRBV7-9 to TRBJ2-7; possible D gene TRBD1, 5 bases. This CDR3 has 14 residues. The germline CDR1 and CDR2 sequences are SEHNR and FQNEAQ (reference sequence). The V end lost 3 bases, the J end lost 7 bases, and 16 bases lay between the germline ends. CDR3 in amino acids: CASSLGQVEGEQYF. In nucleotides, the CDR3 is TGTGCCAGCAGCTTGGGGCAGGTTGAAGGGGAGCAGTACTTC.

The chain employs TRBV30 and TRBJ1-2; a weak D match, TRBD1 (6 bases). Per the germline V gene, CDR1 is GTSNPN and CDR2 is SVGIG (reference sequence). The length of the CDR3 is 12 residues. V was pared by 2 bases and J by 4 bases, with 8 bases between. As DNA, the CDR3 is TGTGCCTGGAGTTCCAGGGGCTATGGCTACACCTTC. Amino acid sequence: CAWSSRGYGYTF.

This chain links TRBV7-8 with TRBJ2-3, with 7 bases lining up with TRBD1. The CDR3 runs 16 residues. V lost 5 bases to trimming and J lost 0 bases; unmatched junction nucleotides: 8. Germline loops: CDR1 SGHVS, CDR2 FQNEAQ. This chain's CDR3 is CASSPRQGGSTDTQYF. CDR3 coding DNA: TGTGCCAGCAGCCCAAGACAGGGCGGGAGCACAGATACGCAGTATTTT.

Comment on this clone: This sample also contains other DNA sequences that code for the same CDR3. The chain links TRBV20-1 to TRBJ2-7, with D hard to call. This CDR3 spans 11 amino acids. Deletions cut 5 bases from V and 3 bases from J, with 8 bases between. The V gene's germline CDR1 is DFQATT and CDR2 SNEGSKA (reference sequence). The CDR3 bases are TGCAGTGCTCGGACCCTCTACGAGCAGTACTTC. It yields the protein CSARTLYEQYF.

The CDR3, as DNA: TGCGCCAGCAGCATAGGGACTCACGCCACCGGGGAGCTGTTTTTT. Protein sequence: CASSIGTHATGELFF. This chain connects TRBV5-1 to TRBJ2-2, with TRBD2 as a possible D gene (6 bases). V was shortened by 4 bases and J by 4 bases, with 14 bases between the two germline ends. The CDR3 loop spans 15 amino acids. The germline CDR1 and CDR2 sequences are SGHRS and YFSETQ.